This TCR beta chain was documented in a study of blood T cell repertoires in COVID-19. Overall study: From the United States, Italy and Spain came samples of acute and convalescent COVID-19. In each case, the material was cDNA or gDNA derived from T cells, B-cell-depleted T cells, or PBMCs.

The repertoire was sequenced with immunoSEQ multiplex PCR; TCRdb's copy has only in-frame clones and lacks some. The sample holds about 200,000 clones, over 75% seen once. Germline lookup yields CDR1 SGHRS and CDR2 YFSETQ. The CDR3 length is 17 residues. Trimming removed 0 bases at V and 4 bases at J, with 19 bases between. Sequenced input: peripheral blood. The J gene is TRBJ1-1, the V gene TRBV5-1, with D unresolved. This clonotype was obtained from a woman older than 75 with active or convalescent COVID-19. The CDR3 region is CASSLEASMASGTEAFF. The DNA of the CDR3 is TGCGCCAGCAGCTTGGAGGCGTCTATGGCCTCGGGCACTGAAGCTTTCTTT.